These 17 T cell receptor beta chains share one sample of origin, sequenced in a study of blood T cell repertoires in COVID-19. Generated by immunoSEQ multiplex PCR, the TCRdb table keeps only in-frame clones and is missing some. Seen here are roughly 250,000 clones, around 86% observed once, and the top ten hold less than 3%. Sequencing input: peripheral blood. Receptors were obtained from a woman aged 60-75 years with active or convalescent COVID-19.

The V call is TRBV6-2 or TRBV6-3, the J call TRBJ1-5, with 7 bases identical to TRBD1. Germline V CDR1 and CDR2: MNHEY, SVGEGT. The CDR3 spans 17 residues. J lost 2 bases, V lost 2 bases, and 9 bases had no gene match. CDR3 in amino acids: CASSYDRQGVGNQPQHF. DNA of the CDR3: TGTGCCAGCAGTTACGATAGACAGGGAGTGGGCAATCAGCCCCAGCATTTT.

This clone occurred a few times. The rearrangement uses TRBV9 and TRBJ2-3; TRBD2 agrees at 8 bases. The CDR3 extends over 15 amino acids. After removal of 0 bases from V and 3 bases from J, the junction contained 3 bases not matched to a gene. The germline V gene encodes CDR1 SGDLS and CDR2 YYNGEE. The CDR3 region is CASSVVSSGTDTQYF. The CDR3 DNA is TGTGCCAGCAGCGTAGTTTCTAGCGGGACAGATACGCAGTATTTT.

The rearrangement joins TRBV6-6 to TRBJ1-3, with D hard to call. CDR1 and CDR2 (germline): MNHNY, SVGAGI (reference sequence). The CDR3 extends over 16 amino acids. Trimming cost V 3 bases and J 0 bases, with 12 bases left between them. CDR3: CASSYGHLPSGNTIYF. In DNA, the CDR3 is TGTGCCAGCAGTTATGGTCACTTGCCCTCTGGAAACACCATATATTTT.

V is TRBV7-8 and J is TRBJ2-1; a possible D gene is TRBD2 (5 bases). The CDR3 is 15 residues long. V gave up 1 base and J gave up 0 bases, with 7 bases separating them. Germline V CDR1 and CDR2: SGHVS, FQNEAQ. CDR3 sequence: CASSLEGSSYNEQFF. In DNA, the CDR3 is TGTGCCAGCAGCTTAGAAGGGAGCTCCTACAATGAGCAGTTCTTC.

This clone turned up a few times. This rearrangement joins TRBV6-2 or TRBV6-3 to TRBJ1-5; D perhaps matches TRBD1 (6 bases). The CDR3 is 15 amino acids. Per the germline V gene, CDR1 is MNHEY and CDR2 is SVGEGT. V was clipped by 6 bases and J by 1 base, with 13 bases between them. The CDR3, as DNA: TGTGCCAGCAGCGTAAGGGGGGGGAGCAATCAGCCCCAGCATTTT. This translates into CASSVRGGSNQPQHF.

CDR3 sequence: CASSFPTGELFF. The CDR3 DNA reads as TGTGCCAGCAGCTTCCCTACGGGGGAGCTGTTTTTT. The chain joins TRBV27 to TRBJ2-2, with D hard to call. Trimming left V 6 bases short and J 8 bases short, with 10 bases between. The CDR3 loop spans 12 amino acids. CDR1 and CDR2 from the germline V gene are MNHEY and SMNVEV (reference sequence).

The chain links TRBV6-2 or TRBV6-3 to TRBJ1-2, with TRBD1 as a possible D gene (5 bases). The CDR3 is made up of 13 amino acids. Per germline, CDR1 MNHEY and CDR2 SVGEGT. V dropped 2 bases and J dropped 8 bases, with 12 bases sitting between them. CDR3 DNA: TGTGCCAGCAGTTACATGACAGCCTCGGGCTACACCTTC. As protein: CASSYMTASGYTF.

This sequence joins TRBV27 and TRBJ1-1; D possibly corresponds to TRBD1 (5 bases). V was shortened by 4 bases and J by 4 bases, with 22 bases between the two germline ends. The CDR3 is 17 amino acids. CDR1 MNHEY and CDR2 SMNVEV come from the germline V gene (reference sequence). As DNA, the CDR3 is TGTGCCAGCAGTTATAAGGGAAGGGGAGGTTGGGGCACTGAAGCTTTCTTT. Encoded protein: CASSYKGRGGWGTEAFF.

The V and J genes are TRBV6-6 and TRBJ1-5; 7 bases align to TRBD1. V trimming: 0 bases; J trimming: 4 bases; junction bases outside the gene matches: 3. This CDR3 is 15 amino acids long. Looked up from germline, CDR1 is MNHNY and CDR2 is SVGAGI (reference sequence). CDR3 loop: CASSYSYRGNQPQHF. Here the CDR3 DNA reads TGTGCCAGCAGTTACTCGTACAGGGGAAATCAGCCCCAGCATTTT.

The chain combines TRBV19 with TRBJ2-2, with TRBD2 matching over 9 bases. Germline CDR1 and CDR2: LNHDA and SQIVND (reference sequence). CDR3 length equals 15 residues. Trimming took 7 bases from V and 7 from J; bases not matched to a gene: 10. For the CDR3, the DNA is TGTGCCAGTAATGGCGCGGGGGGGGTCCACGGGGAGCTGTTTTTT. It specifies CASNGAGGVHGELFF.

V usage is TRBV27 and J usage is TRBJ1-2; D might be TRBD1 (5 bases). Germline CDR1 reads MNHEY; CDR2 reads SMNVEV (reference sequence). This CDR3 comprises 13 residues. Trimming shortened V by 3 bases and J by 6 bases, and 11 bases separated the two germline ends. CDR3 nucleotide sequence: TGTGCCAGCAGTTTTAGGGCAGGGAATGGCTACACCTTC. Translating it yields CASSFRAGNGYTF.

The chain recombines TRBV11-2 with TRBJ2-1; D unclear. Between the trimmed V and J ends, which lost 5 bases and 5 bases, there was a span of 13 bases. The CDR3 has 14 amino acids. Germline CDR1 reads SGHAT; CDR2 reads FQNNGV. The CDR3 is CASSPAEINNEQFF. CDR3 DNA: TGTGCCAGCAGCCCGGCGGAGATCAACAATGAGCAGTTCTTC.

The count of this clone is one. The chain employs TRBV6-5 and TRBJ2-3; 9 nucleotides agree with TRBD2. The length of the CDR3 is 15 residues. Germline lookup yields CDR1 MNHEY and CDR2 SVGAGI. V lost 8 bases, J lost 1 base, and 7 bases stayed unmatched. The CDR3 coding sequence is TGTGCCAGCTGCCTTAGCGGGGGAGGCACAGATACGCAGTATTTT. The encoded protein is CASCLSGGGTDTQYF.

The rearrangement links TRBV5-1 to TRBJ2-2; D remains ambiguous. CDR1 SGHRS and CDR2 YFSETQ come from the germline V gene. CDR3 length: 14 amino acids. The V and J ends lost 1 base and 6 bases respectively, with 10 bases between them. As DNA, the CDR3 is TGCGCCAGCAGCTTGCACAGTATGGCCGGGGAGCTGTTTTTT. Translated: CASSLHSMAGELFF.

The genes are TRBV4-3 and TRBJ1-3; D is uncertain. Germline V CDR1 and CDR2: LGHNA, YSLEER. The CDR3 totals 13 residues. V lost 6 bases, J lost 0 bases, and 6 bases lay in between. CDR3 sequence: CASSQLSGNTIYF. In DNA form, the CDR3 reads TGCGCCAGCAGTCAACTCTCTGGAAACACCATATATTTT.

The chain links TRBV2 to TRBJ1-3, with 8 bases matching TRBD1. Germline CDR1 and CDR2: SNHLY and FYNNEI. The CDR3 has 15 amino acids. V was pared by 1 base and J by 6 bases, with 5 bases of the junction left unmatched. The CDR3 loop reads CASSEVQGAPNTIYF. CDR3 nucleotides: TGTGCCAGCAGTGAAGTTCAGGGGGCACCAAACACCATATATTTT. The full variable domain, completed using reference TRBV2 and TRBJ1-3, is EPEVTQTPSHQVTQMGQEVILRCVPISNHLYFYWYRQILGQKVEFLVSFYNNEISEKSEIFDDQFSVERPDGSNFTLKIRSTKLEDSAMYFCASSEVQGAPNTIYFGEGSWLTVV.

The V gene is TRBV29-1, the J gene TRBJ2-7; D might be TRBD1 (6 bases). The V gene lost 6 bases and the J gene lost 2 bases, with 14 bases spanning the gap. CDR1 is SQVTM and CDR2 is ANQGSEA in the germline V gene. CDR3 length: 13 amino acids. CDR3: CSVPGHRAYEQYF. The CDR3 DNA reads as TGCAGCGTCCCGGGACACCGTGCCTACGAGCAGTACTTC.